This T cell receptor beta chain was recovered during a study of technical replicates of blood from a few donors. This clone was picked up one time. The CDR3 is made up of 14 amino acids. CDR1 and CDR2 (germline): MNHEY, SVGAGI. Trimming stripped 0 bases from V and 0 bases from J, with 4 bases between. Clones were read by immunoSEQ multiplex PCR, and TCRdb kept only the in-frame ones, dropping some. Here the sample spans around 80,000 clones, roughly 98% being singletons. Sequences were obtained from T cells isolated from PBMCs. The TCR was taken from a human donor in good health. The rearrangement joins TRBV6-5 to TRBJ2-3; the D is unclear. DNA for the CDR3: TGTGCCAGCAGTTACTCTACTAGCACAGATACGCAGTATTTT. Amino acids: CASSYSTSTDTQYF.